The clone carrying this T cell receptor (beta chain) was counted between two and nine times. The target antigen is unknown. This sample was taken from a study of neurological immune-mediated disorders. V shed 0 bases and J shed 5 bases, with 10 bases lying between them. The CDR3 is 14 residues long. Per germline, CDR1 SGHNT and CDR2 YYREEE (reference sequence). Documented time point: longitudinal time-point 1 (baseline). It was by 5'RACE with 10-nucleotide random UMIs that the cDNA was made. From the 5' RACE reads, TCRdb called clonotypes with MiXCR, one entry per CDR3 protein. Here the sample spans 55,000 to 80,000 distinct CDR3 sequences, approximately 15% being singletons. General study results and limits: None of the CDR3 amino acid sequences found in expanded clones was shared across subjects. This suggests that the TCR-beta repertoires were private in all groups.

The sequencing sample was made of PBMCs. The chain joins TRBV5-4 to TRBJ2-3, with D perhaps matching TRBD2 (6 bases). This clonotype was obtained from a female donor with HTLV-1-associated myelopathy (HAM/TSP). The CDR3 sequence is CASSLGLGVDTQYF. The CDR3, as DNA: TGTGCCAGCAGCTTGGGACTAGGGGTAGATACGCAGTATTTT. Full variable domain (missing parts from reference TRBV5-4 and TRBJ2-3): ETGVTQSPTHLIKTRGQQVTLRCSSQSGHNTVSWYQQALGQGPQFIFQYYREEENGRGNFPPRFSGLQFPNYSSELNVNALELDDSALYLCASSLGLGVDTQYFGPGTRLTVL.